These 16 T cell receptor beta chains originate from one sample sequenced in a study of T cells after yellow fever vaccination. From the 5' RACE reads, TCRdb called clonotypes with MiXCR, one entry per CDR3 protein. The data contain 250,000 to 350,000 distinct CDR3 sequences, 3.5% to 5% of them singletons. The input for sequencing was PBMCs, taken 15 days after the yellow fever booster vaccination. The receptors here all came from a man between 18 and 29 years old who received the YFV17D yellow fever vaccine.

This clonotype has ten or more counts. The chain couples TRBV12-3 or TRBV12-4 to TRBJ2-7, with 7 bases aligning to TRBD1. Unmatched junction bases numbered 5, after V lost 4 bases and J lost 2 bases. The CDR3 is 14 residues long. Here the CDR3 reads CASSSWDSAYEQYF. The CDR3 region has the DNA TGTGCCAGCAGTTCCTGGGACAGCGCCTACGAGCAGTACTTC.

As regards this clonotype: At one boundary the junction diverges from the germline segment, which might be a read error. The V and J genes are TRBV5-1 and TRBJ2-3; D uncertain. This CDR3 is 13 amino acids long. Germline V gene data show CDR1 as SGHRS and CDR2 as YFSETQ. CDR3 amino acids: CASSFEGLDTLYF. The CDR3, as DNA: TGCGCCAGCAGCTTTGAAGGGTTAGATACGCTGTATTTT.

The table lists this clonotype with many counts. J is TRBJ2-3 and V is TRBV7-3, with 7 bases fitting TRBD1. CDR1 and CDR2 from the germline V gene are SGHTA and FQGTGA. With 5 bases clipped from V and 4 bases from J, the junction kept 6 bases outside the gene matches. CDR3 length: 14 amino acids. The CDR3 sequence: CASSPTGNADTQYF. In DNA, the CDR3 is TGTGCCAGCAGCCCGACAGGGAACGCAGATACGCAGTATTTT.

V is TRBV7-6 and J is TRBJ1-2; D unclear. Germline V gene data show CDR1 as SGHVS and CDR2 as FNYEAQ. The CDR3 covers 13 residues. Deletions cut 3 bases from V and 7 bases from J, with 12 bases between. The CDR3 is CASSFVGDSGYTF. CDR3 nucleotide sequence: TGTGCCAGCAGCTTTGTCGGGGATTCTGGCTACACCTTC. The full variable domain, its missing parts supplied by reference TRBV7-6 and TRBJ1-2, is GAGVSQSPRYKVTKRGQDVALRCDPISGHVSLYWYRQALGQGPEFLTYFNYEAQQDKSGLPNDRFSAERPEGSISTLTIQRTEQRDSAMYRCASSFVGDSGYTFGSGTRLTVV.

The gene calls are TRBV11-2 and TRBJ2-7; D uncertain. In germline, CDR1 is SGHAT, CDR2 FQNNGV. Trimming left V 0 bases short and J 7 bases short, with 13 bases between. The CDR3 runs to 14 residues. Here the CDR3 DNA reads TGTGCCAGCAGCTTAGACCAAACTCGTTTTGAGCAGTACGTC. This codes for CASSLDQTRFEQYV.

This clonotype has a count of ten or more. The chain links TRBV29-1 to TRBJ1-4; TRBD1 aligns across 8 bases. V lost 7 bases, J lost 0 bases, and 4 bases stayed unmatched. The germline CDR1 and CDR2 sequences are SQVTM and ANQGSEA. CDR3 length: 14 residues. CDR3 nucleotides: TGCAGCGCAGGGACAGGAGCAACTAATGAAAAACTGTTTTTT. Translated: CSAGTGATNEKLFF.

This clonotype was found many times. V is TRBV6-2 or TRBV6-3 and J is TRBJ2-3; maybe TRBD1 (5 bases). This CDR3 spans 14 amino acids. The ends were cut back, 7 bases at V and 3 bases at J, with 14 bases in the middle. The germline V gene encodes CDR1 MNHEY and CDR2 SVGEGT. In nucleotides, the CDR3 is TGTGCCAGCATCCCCCGACAGATGACAGATACGCAGTATTTT. Amino acid sequence: CASIPRQMTDTQYF.

This clonotype has a handful of counts. Germline and junction disagree at one end, which may indicate a read error. V is TRBV29-1 and J is TRBJ1-1; 8 nucleotides align to TRBD1. Germline V gene sequence: CDR1 SQVTM, CDR2 ANQGSEA. The CDR3 runs 16 residues. The CDR3 DNA reads TGTAGCGTGACCACTTCGCGGAGGACAGGGATCACTGAAGCTTTCTTT. Its translation: CSVTTSRRTGITEAFF.

The rearrangement links TRBV5-4 to TRBJ1-2; D is uncertain. The V gene's germline CDR1 is SGHNT and CDR2 YYREEE (reference sequence). Trimming took off 2 bases at V and 14 bases at J, with 7 bases between the two ends. The CDR3 consists of 9 residues. DNA of the CDR3: TGTGCCAGCAGCTTTAGTACGACCTTC. It encodes CASSFSTTF.

This rearrangement joins TRBV10-3 to TRBJ2-1, with D tentatively TRBD2 (7 bases). V was cut by 8 bases and J by 3 bases, with 14 bases left in between. The CDR3 spans 14 residues. Looked up from germline, CDR1 is ENHRY and CDR2 is SYGVKD. CDR3 in amino acids: CAIAGGGNYNEQFF. In DNA, the CDR3 is TGTGCCATCGCCGGCGGGGGCAACTACAATGAGCAGTTCTTC.

This clonotype was seen at least ten times. This rearrangement joins TRBV12-3 or TRBV12-4 to TRBJ1-1; D not certain. V was pared by 10 bases and J by 3 bases, with 12 bases between. CDR3 length equals 12 residues. The CDR3 region has the DNA TGTGCCACCTCTGAGCCGTACACTGAAGCTTTCTTT. It codes for CATSEPYTEAFF.

The chain carries TRBV27 and TRBJ1-1; tentatively, D is TRBD1 (5 bases). Trimming shortened V by 7 bases and J by 3 bases, and 21 bases separated the two germline ends. CDR3 length equals 16 residues. Germline V lookup: CDR1 MNHEY, CDR2 SMNVEV (reference sequence). The CDR3 DNA is TGTGCCAGCATTCCGAACGTGGGGCAGAGATACACTGAAGCTTTCTTT. It yields the protein CASIPNVGQRYTEAFF.

This chain uses TRBV12-3 or TRBV12-4 with TRBJ2-3; 8 bases are a match to TRBD2. The CDR3 consists of 17 residues. The V gene end was trimmed by 5 bases and the J gene end by 1 base; junction bases not matched to a gene: 11. The CDR3 region has the DNA TGTGCCAGCAGTCCAGGCGGAGCGGGACTAGGCACAGATACGCAGTATTTT. This codes for CASSPGGAGLGTDTQYF.

This clonotype was recorded at least ten times. The rearrangement links TRBV5-6 to TRBJ2-6, with no clear D. Germline V CDR1 and CDR2: SGHDT, YYEEEE. Trimming removed 1 base from V and 0 bases from J, with 5 bases in between. This CDR3 contains 15 residues. CDR3: CASSLFSSGANVLTF. The CDR3 bases are TGTGCCAGCAGCTTGTTTAGCTCTGGGGCCAACGTCCTGACTTTC.

This clonotype was counted at least ten times. The gene calls are TRBV5-1 and TRBJ2-5, with D perhaps matching TRBD1 or TRBD2 (5 bases each). The V gene lost 4 bases and the J gene lost 0 bases, with 7 bases spanning the gap. Germline CDR1 and CDR2: SGHRS and YFSETQ. This CDR3 has 13 amino acids. The CDR3 spells CASSTGHQETQYF. The CDR3 DNA reads TGCGCCAGCAGCACGGGACACCAAGAGACCCAGTACTTC.

The sample holds a few counts of this clonotype. The chain carries TRBV4-3 and TRBJ2-1, with D perhaps given as TRBD1 or TRBD2 (5 bases each). This CDR3 spans 13 amino acids. From germline, CDR1 is LGHNA and CDR2 YSLEER. V gave up 0 bases and J gave up 10 bases, with 10 bases separating them. This chain's CDR3 is CASSQERWGEQFF. CDR3 nucleotides: TGCGCCAGCAGCCAAGAAAGATGGGGGGAGCAGTTCTTC.